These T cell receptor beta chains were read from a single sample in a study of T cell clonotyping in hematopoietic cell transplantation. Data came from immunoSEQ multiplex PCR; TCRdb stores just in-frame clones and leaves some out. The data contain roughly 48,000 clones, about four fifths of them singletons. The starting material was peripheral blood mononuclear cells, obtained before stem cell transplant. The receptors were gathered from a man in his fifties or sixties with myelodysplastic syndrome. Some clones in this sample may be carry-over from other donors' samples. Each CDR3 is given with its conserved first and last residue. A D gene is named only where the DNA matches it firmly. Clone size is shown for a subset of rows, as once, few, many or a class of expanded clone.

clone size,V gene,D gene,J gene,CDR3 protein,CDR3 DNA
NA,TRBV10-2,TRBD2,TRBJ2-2,CASSETLAGGTNTGELFF,TGCGCCAGCAGTGAGACCCTAGCGGGGGGCACGAACACCGGGGAGCTGTTTTTT
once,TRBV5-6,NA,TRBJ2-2,CASSRGGGINTGELFF,TGTGCCAGCAGCAGGGGTGGCGGAATTAACACCGGGGAGCTGTTTTTT
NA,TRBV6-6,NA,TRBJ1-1,CASRQDRQVIEAFF,TGTGCCAGCAGGCAAGACCGACAGGTGATTGAAGCTTTCTTT
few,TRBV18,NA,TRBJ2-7,CASSPGRNPYEQYF,TGTGCCAGCTCACCAGGCAGAAATCCCTACGAGCAGTACTTC
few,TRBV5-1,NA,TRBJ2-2,CASSLQVPGELFF,TGCGCCAGCAGCTTGCAGGTCCCCGGGGAGCTGTTTTTT
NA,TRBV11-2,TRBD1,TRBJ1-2,CASSGNRGPRSRGYTF,TGTGCCAGCAGCGGCAACAGGGGGCCAAGAAGTAGAGGCTACACCTTC
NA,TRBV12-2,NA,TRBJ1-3,CASRLAPRGSPGNTIYF,TGTGCAAGTCGCTTAGCGCCTAGGGGGTCCCCTGGAAACACCATATATTTT
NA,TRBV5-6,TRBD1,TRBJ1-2,CASSRWSTGGYGYTF,TGTGCCAGCAGCCGGTGGTCGACAGGGGGATATGGCTACACCTTC
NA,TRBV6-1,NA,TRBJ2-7,CASSQRGRDEQYF,TGTGCCAGCAGCCAGAGAGGCAGGGACGAGCAGTACTTC
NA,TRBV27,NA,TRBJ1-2,CASSPNPQSSYGYTF,TGTGCCAGCAGTCCCAACCCCCAGTCCTCCTATGGCTACACCTTC
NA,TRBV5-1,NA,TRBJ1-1,CASSFEGAMNTEAFF,TGCGCCAGCAGCTTCGAAGGGGCCATGAACACTGAAGCTTTCTTT
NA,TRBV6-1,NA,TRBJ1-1,CASSDRQKNTEAFF,TGTGCCAGCAGTGATCGACAGAAGAACACTGAAGCTTTCTTT
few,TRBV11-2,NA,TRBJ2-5,CASSSLWTGAGETQYF,TGTGCCAGCAGCTCCCTGTGGACGGGCGCCGGGGAGACCCAGTACTTC
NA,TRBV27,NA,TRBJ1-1,CASSPLSTNTEAFF,TGTGCCAGCAGTCCGTTGTCGACGAACACTGAAGCTTTCTTT
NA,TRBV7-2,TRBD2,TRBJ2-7,CASSLKGGGIEQYF,TGTGCCAGCAGCTTAAAAGGCGGGGGTATCGAGCAGTACTTC
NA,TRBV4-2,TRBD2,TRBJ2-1,CASSPRTSGDSSEQFF,TGTGCCAGCAGTCCTCGGACTAGCGGGGATAGTTCTGAGCAGTTCTTC
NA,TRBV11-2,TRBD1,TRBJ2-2,CASSLVGGQGAFTGELFF,TGTGCCAGCAGCTTAGTAGGGGGACAGGGCGCGTTCACCGGGGAGCTGTTTTTT
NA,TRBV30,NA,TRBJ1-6,CAWTETASYSPLHF,TGTGCCTGGACCGAGACAGCTTCCTATTCACCCCTCCACTTT
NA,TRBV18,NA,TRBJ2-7,CASSTWGETYEQYF,TGTGCCAGCTCAACTTGGGGGGAAACCTACGAGCAGTACTTC
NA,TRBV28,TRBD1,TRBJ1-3,CASSLDRGLGNTIYF,TGTGCCAGCAGTCTCGACAGGGGCTTAGGAAACACCATATATTTT
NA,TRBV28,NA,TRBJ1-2,CASSSSGGNYGYTF,TGTGCCAGCAGTTCCTCCGGGGGTAACTATGGCTACACCTTC
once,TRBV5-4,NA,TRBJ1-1,CASSSDQVVVGAFF,TGTGCCAGCAGCTCGGATCAGGTGGTAGTGGGCGCTTTCTTT
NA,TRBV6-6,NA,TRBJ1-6,CASASRSYNSPLHF,TGTGCCAGCGCCTCCCGCTCCTATAATTCACCCCTCCACTTT
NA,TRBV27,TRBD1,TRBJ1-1,CASSPLMTGGLTEAFF,TGTGCCAGCAGTCCCTTAATGACAGGGGGCCTCACTGAAGCTTTCTTT
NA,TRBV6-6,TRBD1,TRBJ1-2,CASSYGTGIGYTF,TGTGCCAGCAGTTACGGGACAGGTATAGGCTACACCTTC
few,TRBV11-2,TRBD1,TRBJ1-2,CASSNRGSGYTF,TGTGCCAGCAGCAACAGGGGGAGCGGCTACACCTTC
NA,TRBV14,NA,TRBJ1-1,CASSQGTTMNTEAFF,TGTGCCAGCAGCCAAGGGACTACTATGAACACTGAAGCTTTCTTT
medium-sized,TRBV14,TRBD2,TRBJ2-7,CASSQASGGAYEQYF,TGTGCCAGCAGCCAAGCTAGCGGGGGGGCCTACGAGCAGTACTTC